This is a list of T cell receptor beta chains from one sample in a study of vaccination and CD4 T cells after COVID-19. Their antigens remain unidentified. TCRdb independently ran MiXCR on the PCR reads; one entry per CDR3 protein. The data show 15,000 to 20,000 distinct CDR3 sequences, about 44% seen once. Sequences were derived from CD4+ T cells from blood, cultured in vitro, sampled before SARS-CoV-2 vaccination. These receptors originate from a human donor who received a COVID-19 vaccine. CDR3s leave out the opening cysteine and the closing phenylalanine or tryptophan. The order of the fields is V gene, clone size, J gene, CDR3 protein. For some rows the clone size is stated as once, few or many, or as a class when expanded; others skip it.

>TRBV27|NA|TRBJ2-4
ASSSLPDAHKNIQY
>TRBV27|once|TRBJ2-5
ASSQTGTSGYQY
>TRBV18|NA|TRBJ2-7
ASSPGTSGAYEQY
>TRBV7-8|large|TRBJ1-5
ASSLNLRDRGGYSNQPQH
>TRBV3-1|NA|TRBJ2-7
ASSQGTQSWQY
>TRBV10-3|NA|TRBJ1-3
AISESPPGVISGNTIY
>TRBV7-8|NA|TRBJ2-3
ASSHYVRGPTDTQY
>TRBV30|NA|TRBJ1-4
ASQDLRDEKLF
>TRBV6-5|few|TRBJ1-2
ASSYSRGLEGYT
>TRBV6-5|NA|TRBJ1-3
ASSYVEGPSGNTIY
>TRBV12-5|NA|TRBJ1-2
ASGLATGTGRPLAHYGYT
>TRBV20-1|NA|TRBJ2-7
SALPGQVSSYEQY
>TRBV30|NA|TRBJ2-4
AWSWARLAGESRNIQY
>TRBV7-2|once|TRBJ1-1
ASSPWGQPLNTEAF
>TRBV5-1|NA|TRBJ2-3
ASSVDPSTDTQY
>TRBV6-1|large|TRBJ2-5
ASSEARGFGTQY
>TRBV30|NA|TRBJ1-4
AWSVQGAWEKLF
>TRBV5-1|few|TRBJ1-1
ASSLGTGGRIAGEAF
>TRBV6-1|NA|TRBJ2-5
ASQVGLAGRETQY
>TRBV12-3/TRBV12-4|once|TRBJ2-7
ASSLNIGTYEQY
>TRBV27|NA|TRBJ1-4
ASGSFGATNEKLF
>TRBV10-3|NA|TRBJ2-7
AISESGRGDEQY
>TRBV20-1|NA|TRBJ2-3
SALLGLEGDTQY
>TRBV7-9|NA|TRBJ1-6
ASSSGRDNSPLH
>TRBV7-6|NA|TRBJ2-6
ASSLKPSPSSGANVLT
>TRBV30|NA|TRBJ2-5
AWGLTGRGEDQY
>TRBV19|NA|TRBJ1-2
ASTSGGPYGYT
>TRBV7-9|few|TRBJ1-2
ASSSWDRVALGYT
>TRBV6-1|NA|TRBJ2-1
ASTGTGMRNEQF
>TRBV19|few|TRBJ2-5
ASSAQPTGGQETQY
>TRBV4-1|NA|TRBJ1-5
ASSQEVRQPQH
>TRBV15|NA|TRBJ2-7
ATSRDLGGYEQY
>TRBV6-1|few|TRBJ2-2
ASSEMDALRTNTGELF
>TRBV6-1|NA|TRBJ1-1
ASSAEPLNTEAF
>TRBV20-1|NA|TRBJ2-5
SARDLKGGQETQY
>TRBV7-6|few|TRBJ2-1
ASSLLVSSYNEQF
>TRBV6-2/TRBV6-3|NA|TRBJ2-3
AGAGRAEDTQY
>TRBV15|NA|TRBJ2-1
ATNMERGLSNEQF
>TRBV9|NA|TRBJ1-2
ASSDSARGADGYT